This record looks at one T cell receptor beta chain sequence and its context. Random hexamers primed reverse transcription of about 0.5 to 1 ug RNA. TCRdb re-analysed the immunoSEQ multiplex PCR reads in MiXCR, keeping a single row per CDR3 protein. The table has around 180,000 distinct CDR3 sequences, roughly 92% seen once. Sequencing of TCR beta was performed on blood CD8+ and CD4+ T cells. Negative isolation yielded the CD8+ and CD4+ T cells, while FACS enriched the TEMRA cells. Trimming took 6 bases from V and 4 from J; bases not matched to a gene: 5. There are 13 residues in the CDR3. The germline CDR1 and CDR2 sequences are SGHTA and FQGTGA. This specimen belongs to a study of CD8 T cells in Susac syndrome.

The chain is built from TRBV7-3 and TRBJ2-5; 7 positions agree with TRBD1. This TCR was sampled from a human donor with multiple sclerosis. Sequenced: CD4+ T cells from PBMCs. CDR3 coding DNA: TGTGCCAGCAGTCCAGGGGGTAGAGAGACCCAGTACTTC. Encoded protein: CASSPGGRETQYF. The variable domain in full, completed from reference TRBV7-3 and TRBJ2-5, reads GAGVSQTPSNKVTEKGKYVELRCDPISGHTALYWYRQSLGQGPEFLIYFQGTGAADDSGLPNDRFFAVRPEGSVSTLKIQRTERGDSAVYLCASSPGGRETQYFGPGTRLLVL.